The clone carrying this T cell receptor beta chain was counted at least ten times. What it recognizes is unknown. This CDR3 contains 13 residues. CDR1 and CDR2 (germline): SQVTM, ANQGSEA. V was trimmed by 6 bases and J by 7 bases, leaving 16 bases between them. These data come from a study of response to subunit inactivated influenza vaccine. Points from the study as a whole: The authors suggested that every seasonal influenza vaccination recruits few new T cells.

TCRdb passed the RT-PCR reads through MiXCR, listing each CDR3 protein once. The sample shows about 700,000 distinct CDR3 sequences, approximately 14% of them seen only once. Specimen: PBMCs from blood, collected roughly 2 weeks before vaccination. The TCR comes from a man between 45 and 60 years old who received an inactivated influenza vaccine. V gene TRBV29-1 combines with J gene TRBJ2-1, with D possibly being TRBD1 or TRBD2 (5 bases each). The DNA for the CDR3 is TGCAGCGTCGCTCGACCCAGGGAGAATGAGCAGTTCTTC. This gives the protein CSVARPRENEQFF.